This TCR beta chain was identified in a study of blood T cells in healthy people across ages. This clonotype occurred a few times. This CDR3 is built from 15 residues. Germline CDR1 SGHVS, CDR2 FQNEAQ. V dropped 6 bases and J dropped 8 bases, with 20 bases sitting between them. Alongside a J-beta primer mix, a sample-barcoded 5' primer served in a second PCR lasting roughly 6 to 11 cycles. TCRdb itself ran the 5' RACE reads through MiXCR, one entry per CDR3 protein. The sample lists fewer than 700,000 distinct CDR3 sequences, around 43% occurring once. Sequencing was carried out using blood. V is TRBV7-8 and J is TRBJ2-4; perhaps TRBD2 as D (8 bases). The clonotype originates from a man older than 75 in good health. The CDR3, as DNA: TGTGCCAGCAGTTCAACTAGCGGCCAGGGGGACATTCAGTACTTC. Protein product: CASSSTSGQGDIQYF.